These 2 T cell receptor beta chains originate from one sample sequenced in a study of CD8+CD57+ T cells in acquired aplastic anemia. Genomic DNA was employed as the template in profiling TCR beta VDJ and CDR3. MiXCR, applied by TCRdb to the reads, yields one record per CDR3 protein. The table lists roughly 250,000 distinct CDR3 sequences, approximately 79% of them singletons. All patients picked for sequencing had shown, by flow cytometry, an expansion of CD8+CD57+ cells. The sample taken for sequencing was sorted CD4+, CD8+, or CD8+CD57+ T cells (not recorded which) from PBMCs. The source is a human donor with aplastic anemia.

The chain employs TRBV7-9 and TRBJ2-5; TRBD2 aligns across 8 bases. V lost 6 bases and J lost 11; bases outside the gene matches: 17. CDR1 is SEHNR and CDR2 is FQNEAQ in the germline V gene (reference sequence). The CDR3 is made up of 15 amino acids. The CDR3 is CASSITSGAYNTQYF. DNA for the CDR3: TGTGCCAGCAGTATTACTAGCGGAGCCTACAATACGCAGTACTTC.

This clonotype was seen a handful of times. The gene calls are TRBV5-6 and TRBJ1-6, with D unresolved. This CDR3 has 16 amino acids. Looked up from germline, CDR1 is SGHDT and CDR2 is YYEEEE. V lost 1 base and J 2 bases, leaving 10 bases between the germline ends. The CDR3 spells CASSLTYRAYNSPLHF. As DNA, the CDR3 is TGTGCCAGCAGCTTGACGTACAGAGCCTATAATTCACCCCTCCACTTT.